One T cell receptor (beta chain) is described in this entry. This entry comes from a study of early T cells in non-severe SARS-CoV-2 infection. The length of the CDR3 is 16 residues. V was clipped by 0 bases and J by 0 bases, with 8 bases between them. Germline V gene data show CDR1 as MGHRA and CDR2 as YSYEKL. TCRdb re-analysed the 5' RACE reads in MiXCR, keeping a single row per CDR3 protein. The sample contains about 35,000 distinct CDR3 sequences, about 4.7% of which appear only once. The V call is TRBV4-1, the J call TRBJ2-2; a possible D gene is TRBD2 (6 bases). This TCR was recovered from an adult who was a healthcare worker with PCR-confirmed SARS-CoV-2 infection or an uninfected control (not recorded which). The sample was whole blood. CDR3 amino acids: CASSQDWGANTGELFF. CDR3 nucleotide sequence: TGCGCCAGCAGCCAAGACTGGGGGGCGAACACCGGGGAGCTGTTTTTT.